One and the same sample provided the 12 T cell receptor beta chains below, sequenced in a study of T cell repertoires in cytomegalovirus infection. TCRdb passed the reads through MiXCR, listing each CDR3 protein once. The sample has roughly 230,000 distinct CDR3 sequences, over 20% seen once. Sequenced material: CD8+ T cells from PBMCs. These receptor sequences come from a human donor in good health (CMV status not recorded). Some clones in this sample may be carry-over from other donors' samples.

The chain has TRBV27 and TRBJ2-1, with 12 bases aligning to TRBD2. CDR1 and CDR2 (germline): MNHEY, SMNVEV (reference sequence). The CDR3 spans 18 residues. Germline trimming cut 6 bases from V and 4 bases from J; bases unmatched to any gene: 13. CDR3: CASSNPLAGGMQYNEQFF. In DNA, the CDR3 is TGTGCCAGCAGCAACCCCCTAGCGGGGGGGATGCAATACAATGAGCAGTTCTTC.

The chain has TRBV2 and TRBJ2-3, with D unresolved. Germline V lookup: CDR1 SNHLY, CDR2 FYNNEI. The CDR3 consists of 17 residues. V gave up 3 bases and J gave up 1 base, with 17 bases separating them. CDR3 protein: CASSEKLSAVGTDTQYF. DNA of the CDR3: TGTGCCAGCAGTGAGAAGCTATCGGCGGTCGGCACAGATACGCAGTATTTT.

Concerning this clonotype itself: This may come from a read error, since a much larger clone is one base off. The V call is TRBV5-1, the J call TRBJ1-1; tentative D call: TRBD1 (5 bases). From germline, CDR1 is SGHRS and CDR2 YFSETQ. The CDR3 spans 16 residues. CDR3 in amino acids: CANSLGLDGVNTEAFF. The DNA of the CDR3 is TGCGCCAACAGCTTGGGGCTGGATGGGGTGAACACTGAAGCTTTCTTT.

The chain employs TRBV29-1 and TRBJ2-7; D might be TRBD1 (5 bases). CDR3 size: 12 residues. V lost 5 bases, J lost 3 bases, and 11 bases lay in between. Germline assignment: CDR1 SQVTM and CDR2 ANQGSEA. CDR3 loop: CSVLGLGYEQYF. CDR3 sequence (DNA): TGCAGCGTTCTGGGGCTTGGCTACGAGCAGTACTTC.

This clonotype was picked up a small number of times. The chain carries TRBV28 and TRBJ2-5, with D tentatively TRBD2 (5 bases). The ends were cut back, 2 bases at V and 1 base at J, with 8 bases in the middle. Germline loops: CDR1 MDHEN, CDR2 SYDVKM. This CDR3 region has 14 residues. The CDR3 here is CASSLLEAQETQYF. DNA of the CDR3: TGTGCCAGCAGTTTACTGGAGGCCCAAGAGACCCAGTACTTC.

Only one count was recorded for this clonotype. The V call is TRBV20-1, the J call TRBJ2-1, with TRBD2 matching over 10 bases. Trimming took 6 bases from V and 0 from J; bases not matched to a gene: 5. The CDR3 has 15 amino acids. CDR1 is DFQATT and CDR2 is SNEGSKA in the germline V gene (reference sequence). CDR3 DNA sequence: TGCAGTGCGTATAGCGGGGGGAGCTCCTACAATGAGCAGTTCTTC. It is translated as CSAYSGGSSYNEQFF.

The rearrangement joins TRBV19 to TRBJ2-2, with TRBD1 matching 9 bases. The CDR3 has 15 residues. The trim removed 6 bases at V and 3 bases at J, leaving 5 bases unmatched. CDR1 and CDR2 (germline): LNHDA, SQIVND (reference sequence). CDR3 protein: CASRPGQGHTGELFF. DNA of the CDR3: TGTGCCAGTAGACCGGGACAGGGCCACACCGGGGAGCTGTTTTTT.

This clonotype was detected ten times or more. The V and J genes are TRBV14 and TRBJ2-4, with D possibly being TRBD1 or TRBD2 (5 bases each). The CDR3 totals 11 residues. Trimming shortened V by 4 bases and J by 11 bases, and 9 bases separated the two germline ends. Germline CDR1 SGHDN, CDR2 FVKESK. This chain's CDR3 is CASSPGGLQYF. CDR3 in DNA: TGTGCCAGCAGCCCTGGGGGACTTCAGTACTTC.

The chain combines TRBV7-6 with TRBJ2-3, with D tentatively TRBD2 (6 bases). The germline gives CDR1 SGHVS, CDR2 FNYEAQ. CDR3 size: 12 residues. Trimming removed 5 bases from V and 5 bases from J, with 8 bases in between. The CDR3: CASSAGLDTQYF. The DNA of the CDR3 is TGTGCCAGCAGCGCGGGACTAGATACGCAGTATTTT.

The V call is TRBV7-6, the J call TRBJ1-2, with 9 bases identical to TRBD1. V lost 6 bases and J lost 7; bases outside the gene matches: 15. Germline CDR1 is SGHVS and CDR2 is FNYEAQ. The CDR3 has 16 residues. CDR3 sequence: CASSSVTGQGKAGYTF. In DNA, the CDR3 is TGTGCCAGCAGTTCCGTCACCGGACAGGGGAAGGCTGGCTACACCTTC.

In regard to this clonotype: One end of the junction does not line up with germline, which may come from a read error. The rearrangement links TRBV7-9 to TRBJ1-5; tentatively, D is TRBD1 (5 bases). Germline values: CDR1 SEHNR, CDR2 FQNEAQ (reference sequence). The CDR3 has 13 residues. The CDR3 region is CASSLGGNQSQHF. DNA of the CDR3: TGTGCCAGCAGCTTAGGGGGCAATCAGTCCCAGCATTTT.

V is TRBV7-9 and J is TRBJ2-1; D not resolved. Per germline, CDR1 SEHNR and CDR2 FQNEAQ (reference sequence). V lost 5 bases and J 8 bases, leaving 13 bases between the germline ends. The CDR3 is made up of 13 amino acids. DNA for the CDR3: TGTGCCAGCAGCCCTTATGGCCCTGATGAGCAGTTCTTC. As protein: CASSPYGPDEQFF.